These 21 T cell receptor beta chains came from one sample sequenced in a study of T cells after yellow fever vaccination. One entry per CDR3 protein, called by TCRdb with MiXCR from the 5' RACE reads. Of around 550,000 distinct CDR3 sequences detected, approximately 21% appear once; the ten largest clones hold approximately 15%. Sequences were derived from PBMCs, sampled 15 days after the yellow fever booster vaccination. These receptor sequences come from a man in his thirties or forties who received the YFV17D yellow fever vaccine.

The chain joins TRBV19 to TRBJ1-6, with 12 bases lining up with TRBD1. This CDR3 comprises 14 residues. CDR1 is LNHDA, CDR2 SQIVND, per germline (reference sequence). J lost 14 bases, V lost 8 bases, and 10 bases had no gene match. DNA of the CDR3: TGTGCCAGTGAAGTGGGACAGGGGGCGGCCACCCTCCACTTT. It specifies CASEVGQGAATLHF.

This chain links TRBV29-1 with TRBJ2-1, with D tentatively TRBD2 (6 bases). V lost 2 bases to trimming and J lost 8 bases, with 16 bases between them. CDR3 length: 14 residues. CDR1 is SQVTM and CDR2 is ANQGSEA in the germline V gene. The CDR3 sequence: CSVEKLALVYEQFF. In DNA, the CDR3 is TGCAGCGTTGAAAAGCTAGCGTTGGTTTATGAGCAGTTCTTC.

Only a few counts were recorded for this clonotype. The genes are TRBV20-1 and TRBJ2-3; either TRBD1 or TRBD2 may fit D (6 bases each). Germline assignment: CDR1 DFQATT and CDR2 SNEGSKA (reference sequence). Trimming stripped 2 bases from V and 5 bases from J, with 11 bases between. The CDR3 is 13 amino acids. The DNA of the CDR3 is TGCAGTGCTAGACGCCGGGGGCTAGATACGCAGTATTTT. Its protein product is CSARRRGLDTQYF.

This clonotype showed up just a few times. The rearrangement joins TRBV9 to TRBJ1-1; no reliable D call. In germline, CDR1 is SGDLS, CDR2 YYNGEE. The length of the CDR3 is 13 residues. The V end was cut by 0 bases, the J end by 11 bases, with 14 bases between. The CDR3 coding sequence is TGTGCCAGCAGCGTAGCTACGGCGGGGTTCGCTTTCTTT. This translates into CASSVATAGFAFF. The whole variable domain, filled in from reference TRBV9 and TRBJ1-1, reads DSGVTQTPKHLITATGQRVTLRCSPRSGDLSVYWYQQSLDQGLQFLIQYYNGEERAKGNILERFSAQQFPDLHSELNLSSLELGDSALYFCASSVATAGFAFFGQGTRLTVV.

The rearrangement links TRBV12-5 to TRBJ2-5, with D possibly matching TRBD2 (6 bases). CDR1 is LGHNT, CDR2 FRNRAP, per germline. The V end lost 0 bases, the J end lost 5 bases, and 16 bases lay between the germline ends. The length of the CDR3 is 16 residues. The CDR3, as DNA: TGTGCTAGTGGTTTGGTACTAACTAGCCTGGCCGAGACCCAGTACTTC. Its translation: CASGLVLTSLAETQYF. Supplemented by reference TRBV12-5 and TRBJ2-5, the full variable domain reads DARVTQTPRHKVTEMGQEVTMRCQPILGHNTVFWYRQTMMQGLELLAYFRNRAPLDDSGMPKDRFSAEMPDATLATLKIQPSEPRDSAVYFCASGLVLTSLAETQYFGPGTRLLVL.

The chain employs TRBV12-3 or TRBV12-4 and TRBJ2-1; 8 bases map to TRBD1. The CDR3 is made up of 15 amino acids. After removal of 5 bases from V and 5 bases from J, the junction contained 8 bases not matched to a gene. The CDR3 DNA reads TGTGCCAGCAGTGCTCAGGGGGCTCTCGACAATGAGCAGTTCTTC. As protein: CASSAQGALDNEQFF.

This clonotype was seen more than once but under ten times. V and J are TRBV20-1 and TRBJ2-1; 9 positions agree with TRBD2. The CDR3 extends over 15 amino acids. V shed 0 bases, J shed 8 bases, and the junction held 8 bases outside the gene matches. CDR1 is DFQATT, CDR2 SNEGSKA, per germline (reference sequence). Here the CDR3 reads CSARDPASGNHEQFF. The CDR3 coding sequence is TGCAGTGCTAGAGATCCCGCTAGCGGGAACCATGAGCAGTTCTTC.

This clonotype occurred a few times. This chain uses TRBV18 with TRBJ2-1; D gene ambiguous. Trimming pared 0 bases from V and 9 bases from J, leaving 12 bases between. Germline V lookup: CDR1 KGHSH, CDR2 LQKENI. This CDR3 contains 14 residues. The CDR3 DNA is TGTGCCAGCTCACCACCTGGGCGCTGGAGTGAGCAGTTCTTC. This codes for CASSPPGRWSEQFF.

This clonotype has just a few counts. The rearrangement uses TRBV20-1 and TRBJ1-4; D not certain. The CDR3 runs 14 residues. Germline CDR1 is DFQATT and CDR2 is SNEGSKA (reference sequence). Trimming shortened V by 2 bases and J by 0 bases, and 7 bases separated the two germline ends. Here the CDR3 reads CSARQDATNEKLFF. The CDR3 region has the DNA TGCAGTGCTAGACAGGATGCAACTAATGAAAAACTGTTTTTT.

The chain has TRBV20-1 and TRBJ2-5; D call uncertain. V shed 2 bases and J shed 7 bases, with 8 bases lying between them. Germline V gene lookup returns CDR1 DFQATT and CDR2 SNEGSKA (reference sequence). The CDR3 extends over 11 amino acids. As DNA, the CDR3 is TGCAGTGCTAGAAGTTCTAGGACCCAGTACTTC. Protein sequence: CSARSSRTQYF.

This chain joins TRBV6-1 and TRBJ1-5; D is unresolved. Germline loops: CDR1 MNHNS, CDR2 SASEGT. CDR3 length: 13 residues. Trimming pared 8 bases from V and 5 bases from J, leaving 13 bases between. The CDR3 loop is CASAGHEDQPQHF. The CDR3 DNA sequence: TGTGCCAGCGCCGGGCACGAGGATCAGCCCCAGCATTTT.

V is TRBV6-5 and J is TRBJ1-1, with D perhaps matching TRBD1 (6 bases). The V end lost 0 bases, the J end lost 8 bases, and 19 bases lay between the germline ends. The CDR3 extends over 16 amino acids. The germline gives CDR1 MNHEY, CDR2 SVGAGI. The CDR3 bases are TGTGCCAGCAGTTACTCCCCGGGACATGTAGACAAAGAAGCTTTCTTT. Translated, it gives CASSYSPGHVDKEAFF.

The chain combines TRBV7-8 with TRBJ2-1; possible D gene TRBD2, 5 bases. Germline V CDR1 and CDR2: SGHVS, FQNEAQ. Trimming removed 2 bases from V and 12 bases from J, with 11 bases in between. The CDR3 has 12 amino acids. This CDR3 reads CASSLMTGRQFF. CDR3 nucleotides: TGTGCCAGCAGCTTAATGACGGGAAGGCAGTTCTTC.

V usage is TRBV24-1 and J usage is TRBJ2-1; TRBD2 matches 8 bases. Germline V CDR1 and CDR2: KGHDR, SFDVKD. The CDR3 has 14 amino acids. Trimming took 4 bases from V and 11 from J; bases not matched to a gene: 9. CDR3 bases: TGTGCCACCAGTGAAGAAGCGGGAGAAGTGAAGCAGTTCTTC. Protein sequence: CATSEEAGEVKQFF.

This clonotype was counted between two and nine times. This CDR3 reads CSLPTKGFNEQFF. CDR3 DNA sequence: TGCAGTCTCCCGACAAAGGGTTTCAATGAGCAGTTCTTC. The chain joins TRBV20-1 to TRBJ2-1, with D hard to call. Looked up from germline, CDR1 is DFQATT and CDR2 is SNEGSKA (reference sequence). This CDR3 comprises 13 residues. Trimming shortened V by 8 bases and J by 6 bases, and 17 bases separated the two germline ends.

The chain combines TRBV4-3 with TRBJ2-1, with D perhaps given as TRBD1 or TRBD2 (5 bases each). The V gene's germline CDR1 is LGHNA and CDR2 YSLEER. The CDR3 contains 15 residues. V was trimmed by 4 bases and J by 10 bases, leaving 20 bases between them. The CDR3 spells CASSPGGGGLGEQFF. Written as DNA, the CDR3 is TGCGCCAGCAGCCCAGGCGGTGGGGGTCTTGGGGAGCAGTTCTTC.

This clonotype was found a few times. The rearrangement uses TRBV24-1 and TRBJ2-1, with 8 bases that match TRBD2. This CDR3 region has 16 residues. The V and J ends lost 1 base and 7 bases, in that order; junction bases with no gene match: 8. Per the germline V gene, CDR1 is KGHDR and CDR2 is SFDVKD. CDR3 amino acids: CATSDLGSGLENEQFF. CDR3 in DNA: TGTGCCACCAGTGATTTAGGCTCGGGACTAGAAAATGAGCAGTTCTTC.

This clonotype showed up just a few times. J is TRBJ2-7 and V is TRBV5-5; D possibly corresponds to TRBD1 (6 bases). V was clipped by 4 bases and J by 0 bases, with 17 bases between them. This CDR3 contains 16 residues. Germline values: CDR1 SGHKS, CDR2 YYEKEE (reference sequence). The CDR3, as DNA: TGTGCCAGCAGCGGCGCCGGGACATGGAGCTCCTACGAGCAGTACTTC. Protein: CASSGAGTWSSYEQYF.

V usage is TRBV3-1 and J usage is TRBJ2-7; D possibly corresponds to TRBD2 (5 bases). The CDR3 has 15 residues. CDR1 and CDR2 from the germline V gene are LGHDT and YNNKEL (reference sequence). The V end lost 4 bases, the J end lost 2 bases, and 15 bases lay between the germline ends. CDR3 protein: CASSPTGSGPYEQYF. CDR3 DNA sequence: TGTGCCAGCAGCCCCACGGGAAGCGGACCCTACGAGCAGTACTTC.

The chain combines TRBV3-1 with TRBJ2-2, with 7 bases lining up with TRBD2. The CDR3 loop spans 18 amino acids. Germline CDR1 and CDR2: LGHDT and YNNKEL (reference sequence). Losses at the gene ends were 1 base for V and 1 base for J; bases not matched to a gene: 9. This chain's CDR3 is CASSQGLAEPQNTGELFF. CDR3 DNA sequence: TGTGCCAGCAGCCAAGGTCTAGCGGAGCCCCAGAACACCGGGGAGCTGTTTTTT.

The V and J genes are TRBV7-9 and TRBJ2-3; 8 nucleotides line up with TRBD1. Germline V gene data show CDR1 as SEHNR and CDR2 as FQNEAQ (reference sequence). Trimming took 5 bases from V and 2 from J; bases not matched to a gene: 9. The CDR3 has 16 amino acids. The CDR3 DNA follows: TGTGCCAGCAGCACGTACCAGGGGGCGTTCACAGATACGCAGTATTTT. Encoded protein: CASSTYQGAFTDTQYF. The full variable domain, completed using reference TRBV7-9 and TRBJ2-3, is DTGVSQNPRHKITKRGQNVTFRCDPISEHNRLYWYRQTLGQGPEFLTYFQNEAQLEKSRLLSDRFSAERPKGSFSTLEIQRTEQGDSAMYLCASSTYQGAFTDTQYFGPGTRLTVL.